These 31 T cell receptor beta chains were sequenced from one sample in a study of T cell changes during pregnancy in multiple sclerosis. Clones were sequenced by immunoSEQ multiplex PCR, and TCRdb holds only the in-frame ones, with some missing. Of about 53,000 clones in the sample, 90% were seen once. The material was peripheral blood, obtained after pregnancy. These receptor sequences come from a female donor in good health, enrolled as a control in a pregnancy study.

The genes are TRBV5-1 and TRBJ2-1, with 13 bases that match TRBD2. The germline CDR1 and CDR2 sequences are SGHRS and YFSETQ. The CDR3 extends over 15 amino acids. The V and J ends lost 4 bases and 7 bases, in that order; junction bases with no gene match: 5. This CDR3 reads CASSPGLAGMNEQFF. The CDR3 nucleotides read TGCGCCAGCAGCCCGGGACTAGCGGGGATGAATGAGCAGTTCTTC.

Comment on this clone: Germline and junction disagree at one end, which may indicate a read error. The chain uses TRBV19 and TRBJ2-1; TRBD2 matches 7 bases. Germline V gene lookup returns CDR1 LNHDA and CDR2 SQIVND (reference sequence). The CDR3 runs 13 residues. The CDR3 spells CASSSGPYNEQFF. As DNA, the CDR3 is TGTGCCAGCAGTAGCGGGCCCTACAATGAGCAGTTCTTC.

The chain recombines TRBV5-4 with TRBJ2-1; TRBD2 agrees at 7 bases. Germline V gives CDR1 SGHNT, CDR2 YYREEE (reference sequence). With V trimmed by 3 bases and J by 8 bases, 2 bases remained unmatched. The CDR3 is 12 amino acids. In DNA form, the CDR3 reads TGTGCCAGCAGCTCAACTAGCGATGAGCAGTTCTTC. Amino acids: CASSSTSDEQFF.

The rearrangement links TRBV18 to TRBJ2-7, with D maybe TRBD1 (6 bases). V dropped 3 bases and J dropped 3 bases, with 21 bases sitting between them. Germline V gene sequence: CDR1 KGHSH, CDR2 LQKENI. The CDR3 loop spans 17 amino acids. The CDR3, as DNA: TGTGCCAGCTCACCCTACATGCCCATCCAGGGGCACTACGAGCAGTACTTC. Protein: CASSPYMPIQGHYEQYF. Full variable domain (rest looked up from reference TRBV18 and TRBJ2-7): NAGVMQNPRHLVRRRGQEARLRCSPMKGHSHVYWYRQLPEEGLKFMVYLQKENIIDESGMPKERFSAEFPKEGPSILRIQQVVRGDSAAYFCASSPYMPIQGHYEQYFGPGTRLTVT.

The chain joins TRBV9 to TRBJ1-1; 12 bases are shared with TRBD1. Germline loops: CDR1 SGDLS, CDR2 YYNGEE. After removal of 4 bases from V and 4 bases from J, the junction contained 17 bases not matched to a gene. The CDR3 extends over 19 amino acids. For the CDR3, the DNA is TGTGCCAGCAGCCCCCATCCGGCCGGGACAGGGGGCTCGGGCACTGAAGCTTTCTTT. This gives the protein CASSPHPAGTGGSGTEAFF.

The chain combines TRBV25-1 with TRBJ2-3; TRBD1 matches 7 bases. This CDR3 is built from 13 residues. CDR1 MGHDK and CDR2 SYGVNS come from the germline V gene. The V and J ends lost 10 bases and 8 bases, in that order; junction bases with no gene match: 12. The CDR3 DNA reads as TGTGCCACCACACAGGGGCCGGGTAGTACGCAGTATTTT. It is translated as CATTQGPGSTQYF.

The chain couples TRBV10-1 to TRBJ2-7; weak D call: TRBD1 (5 bases). This CDR3 comprises 12 residues. CDR1 and CDR2 from the germline V gene are WNHNN and SYGVQD (reference sequence). Between the trimmed V and J ends, which lost 9 bases and 0 bases, there was a span of 9 bases. CDR3 region: CARNRSSYEQYF. CDR3 bases: TGCGCCAGGAACAGGAGCTCCTACGAGCAGTACTTC.

V usage is TRBV18 and J usage is TRBJ1-2; possible D gene TRBD1, 5 bases. The CDR3 runs 14 residues. The V gene lost 0 bases and the J gene lost 3 bases, with 8 bases spanning the gap. CDR1 and CDR2 (germline): KGHSH, LQKENI. This CDR3 reads CASSPPRDYYGYTF. The CDR3 region has the DNA TGTGCCAGCTCACCACCGAGGGACTACTATGGCTACACCTTC.

This clone was seen only once. An end of the junction differs from the germline gene, which may be a read error. The chain combines TRBV7-9 with TRBJ2-7; the match to TRBD1 covers 7 bases. CDR1 SEHNR and CDR2 FQNEAQ come from the germline V gene (reference sequence). The length of the CDR3 is 14 residues. CDR3 coding DNA: TGTGTCAGCAGTCCCCGGGACAGTCCCTACGAGCAGTACTTC. It translates to CVSSPRDSPYEQYF.

This sequence joins TRBV7-9 and TRBJ2-7, with a possible D match to TRBD2 (6 bases). This CDR3 has 14 amino acids. Germline V gene lookup returns CDR1 SEHNR and CDR2 FQNEAQ (reference sequence). V lost 1 base and J 6 bases, leaving 13 bases between the germline ends. CDR3 loop: CASSLGDSMLEQYF. The DNA of the CDR3 is TGTGCCAGCAGCTTAGGGGACTCGATGCTCGAGCAGTACTTC. The variable domain in full, completed from reference TRBV7-9 and TRBJ2-7, reads DTGVSQNPRHKITKRGQNVTFRCDPISEHNRLYWYRQTLGQGPEFLTYFQNEAQLEKSRLLSDRFSAERPKGSFSTLEIQRTEQGDSAMYLCASSLGDSMLEQYFGPGTRLTVT.

The chain carries TRBV4-3 and TRBJ1-1; D unresolved. Between the trimmed V and J ends, which lost 1 base and 1 base, there was a span of 13 bases. Looked up from germline, CDR1 is LGHNA and CDR2 is YSLEER. This CDR3 region has 16 residues. CDR3 coding DNA: TGCGCCAGCAGCCAAGGTCAGGATGGGCCGAACACTGAAGCTTTCTTT. This sequence encodes CASSQGQDGPNTEAFF.

The J gene is TRBJ2-3, the V gene TRBV5-6; D not resolved. The CDR3 runs 15 residues. From germline, CDR1 is SGHDT and CDR2 YYEEEE. Between the trimmed V and J ends, which lost 2 bases and 6 bases, there was a span of 16 bases. CDR3 amino acids: CASSLVSPSEDTQYF. In nucleotides, the CDR3 is TGTGCCAGCAGCTTAGTTAGCCCTTCTGAGGATACGCAGTATTTT.

The chain uses TRBV6-4 and TRBJ1-2, with D hard to call. Germline V gene data show CDR1 as MRHNA and CDR2 as SNTAGT. V was clipped by 0 bases and J by 4 bases, with 9 bases between them. CDR3 length: 14 residues. The CDR3 is CASSDSAESYGYTF. CDR3 sequence (DNA): TGTGCCAGCAGTGACTCCGCGGAGAGCTATGGCTACACCTTC.

This clone was observed once. The rearrangement joins TRBV9 to TRBJ2-7, with TRBD2 matching 7 bases. After removal of 0 bases from V and 3 bases from J, the junction contained 0 bases not matched to a gene. Germline-derived CDR1 and CDR2 are SGDLS and YYNGEE. This CDR3 comprises 13 residues. CDR3 bases: TGTGCCAGCAGCGTAGGGACTAGCTACGAGCAGTACTTC. Its translation: CASSVGTSYEQYF.

This clone was found once. The chain combines TRBV18 with TRBJ1-6; D call uncertain. Trimming stripped 5 bases from V and 4 bases from J, with 15 bases between. Germline lookup yields CDR1 KGHSH and CDR2 LQKENI. CDR3 size: 16 residues. The chain's CDR3 is CASSTKGGGYNSPLHF. In DNA form, the CDR3 reads TGTGCCAGCTCAACAAAGGGCGGCGGGTATAATTCACCCCTCCACTTT.

This clone appeared a few times. This sequence joins TRBV4-2 and TRBJ1-4; 9 bases fit TRBD1. This CDR3 has 17 amino acids. The ends lost 4 bases at V and 7 bases at J; junction bases unmatched: 13. Germline V gene data show CDR1 as LGHNA and CDR2 as YNFKEQ. CDR3 sequence: CASSRQQGATRSEKLFF. Written as DNA, the CDR3 is TGTGCCAGCAGCCGACAACAGGGGGCGACTCGTAGTGAAAAACTGTTTTTT.

The gene calls are TRBV7-3 and TRBJ2-1; D possibly corresponds to TRBD2 (5 bases). Trimming cost V 0 bases and J 9 bases, with 12 bases left between them. The length of the CDR3 is 14 residues. Germline V gene lookup returns CDR1 SGHTA and CDR2 FQGTGA. The CDR3 DNA sequence: TGTGCCAGCAGCTTAACAACCTCAGGAGGTGAGCAGTTCTTC. Protein product: CASSLTTSGGEQFF.

V is TRBV4-3 and J is TRBJ2-1; 9 positions match TRBD2. The V and J ends lost 0 bases and 6 bases, in that order; junction bases with no gene match: 6. Germline V gene lookup returns CDR1 LGHNA and CDR2 YSLEER. The CDR3 sequence is 16 residues long. CDR3 in DNA: TGCGCCAGCAGCCAAGAAGGGCGGGGGGGCTTCAATGAGCAGTTCTTC. Translation: CASSQEGRGGFNEQFF.

The chain joins TRBV9 to TRBJ2-2, with D unresolved. The germline V and J ends were trimmed by 1 base and 7 bases, with 5 bases remaining between them. The CDR3 sequence is 12 residues long. Germline-derived CDR1 and CDR2 are SGDLS and YYNGEE. This CDR3 is CASSVRGGELFF. As DNA, the CDR3 is TGTGCCAGCAGCGTAAGAGGCGGGGAGCTGTTTTTT. The whole variable domain, remainder taken from reference TRBV9 and TRBJ2-2, is DSGVTQTPKHLITATGQRVTLRCSPRSGDLSVYWYQQSLDQGLQFLIQYYNGEERAKGNILERFSAQQFPDLHSELNLSSLELGDSALYFCASSVRGGELFFGEGSRLTVL.

The rearrangement joins TRBV6-1 to TRBJ2-3; 7 bases are a match to TRBD1. V was clipped by 1 base and J by 4 bases; unmatched bases: 2. From germline, CDR1 is MNHNS and CDR2 SASEGT. The CDR3 consists of 14 residues. CDR3 bases: TGTGCCAGCAGTGAAGGACAGGGCCCAGATACGCAGTATTTT. This gives the protein CASSEGQGPDTQYF.

The chain carries TRBV4-2 and TRBJ1-1; 7 positions match TRBD1. Germline assignment: CDR1 LGHNA and CDR2 YNFKEQ. V lost 2 bases to trimming and J lost 5 bases; unmatched junction nucleotides: 5. The CDR3 length is 14 residues. For the CDR3, the DNA is TGTGCCAGCAGCCAAATGGTGACAGGGACTGAAGCTTTCTTT. As protein: CASSQMVTGTEAFF.

V gene TRBV5-1 combines with J gene TRBJ1-1; 7 nucleotides line up with TRBD1. The CDR3 sequence is 14 residues long. From germline, CDR1 is SGHRS and CDR2 YFSETQ. Losses at the gene ends were 3 bases for V and 2 bases for J; bases not matched to a gene: 4. CDR3 bases: TGCGCCAGCAGCTCCGGGACAGCTAACACTGAAGCTTTCTTT. Protein sequence: CASSSGTANTEAFF.

The chain combines TRBV7-9 with TRBJ2-7, with D possibly TRBD1 on 6 matching bases. The V and J ends lost 4 bases and 5 bases respectively, with 18 bases between them. The germline gives CDR1 SEHNR, CDR2 FQNEAQ (reference sequence). This CDR3 comprises 15 residues. In nucleotides, the CDR3 is TGTGCCAGCAGCTCTGCAGGGGAGACTGGGAACGAGCAGTACTTC. It codes for CASSSAGETGNEQYF.

V and J are TRBV28 and TRBJ1-6; D perhaps matches TRBD1 (6 bases). The CDR3 sequence is 15 residues long. Trimming pared 5 bases from V and 5 bases from J, leaving 13 bases between. Germline CDR1 reads MDHEN; CDR2 reads SYDVKM. CDR3 nucleotides: TGTGCCAGCAGTCGCCGGGACATAAATAATTCACCCCTCCACTTT. It specifies CASSRRDINNSPLHF.

This rearrangement joins TRBV5-5 to TRBJ2-7, with 12 bases aligning to TRBD1. Germline V gene data show CDR1 as SGHKS and CDR2 as YYEKEE (reference sequence). The J segment lost 6 bases and the V segment lost 0 bases, leaving 7 bases of the junction unmatched. The CDR3 loop spans 16 amino acids. The CDR3, as DNA: TGTGCCAGCAGCTTGGAGGCCGGGACAGGGGGCATCGAGCAGTACTTC. This sequence encodes CASSLEAGTGGIEQYF. The full variable domain, its missing parts supplied by reference TRBV5-5 and TRBJ2-7, is DAGVTQSPTHLIKTRGQQVTLRCSPISGHKSVSWYQQVLGQGPQFIFQYYEKEERGRGNFPDRFSARQFPNYSSELNVNALLLGDSALYLCASSLEAGTGGIEQYFGPGTRLTVT.

This clone was found a few times. The chain joins TRBV7-6 to TRBJ2-7; TRBD2 aligns across 10 bases. The CDR3 sequence is 17 residues long. Trimming removed 6 bases from V and 0 bases from J; junction bases left unmatched: 11. The V gene's germline CDR1 is SGHVS and CDR2 FNYEAQ. CDR3 coding DNA: TGTGCCAGCAGTTCTGGCGTAGCGGGAGGTCTCTCCTACGAGCAGTACTTC. Protein product: CASSSGVAGGLSYEQYF.

The genes are TRBV5-1 and TRBJ1-2; D might be TRBD1 (6 bases). Germline V gives CDR1 SGHRS, CDR2 YFSETQ. The CDR3 loop spans 15 amino acids. Trimming shortened V by 0 bases and J by 6 bases, and 15 bases separated the two germline ends. Here the CDR3 reads CASSLEASGVDGYTF. The CDR3 coding sequence is TGCGCCAGCAGCTTGGAGGCGTCAGGGGTGGATGGCTACACCTTC.

The gene calls are TRBV7-2 and TRBJ2-5; D remains unclear. The V and J ends lost 5 bases and 10 bases respectively, with 20 bases between them. The CDR3 loop spans 14 amino acids. In germline, CDR1 is SGHTA, CDR2 FQGNSA. The DNA for the CDR3 is TGTGCCAGCAGCCCGATTCCCCAGCCCAGGATCCAGTACTTC. This gives the protein CASSPIPQPRIQYF.

V is TRBV9 and J is TRBJ2-5; no clear D gene. The ends were cut back, 4 bases at V and 5 bases at J, with 12 bases in the middle. This CDR3 has 13 residues. The V gene's germline CDR1 is SGDLS and CDR2 YYNGEE. Here the CDR3 DNA reads TGTGCCAGCAGCCACGAACTCCGGGAGACCCAGTACTTC. Its protein product is CASSHELRETQYF.

The DNA for the CDR3 is TGTGCCAGCAGCTTGGAAGGACAGAGCATCTACGAGCAGTACTTC. As protein: CASSLEGQSIYEQYF. This chain connects TRBV5-5 to TRBJ2-7, with D maybe TRBD1 (6 bases). Trimming pared 0 bases from V and 3 bases from J, leaving 13 bases between. The CDR3 is 15 residues long. Germline V lookup: CDR1 SGHKS, CDR2 YYEKEE (reference sequence).

This sequence joins TRBV9 and TRBJ1-2; D not resolved. The CDR3 totals 14 residues. V shed 4 bases and J shed 4 bases, with 14 bases lying between them. CDR1 is SGDLS, CDR2 YYNGEE, per germline. The CDR3 bases are TGTGCCAGCAGCCCAGGACTTATTCCCTATGGCTACACCTTC. Protein: CASSPGLIPYGYTF.